This TCR beta chain is drawn from a study of T cell responses to AZD1222 COVID-19 vaccine. The germline V gene encodes CDR1 SGHNT and CDR2 YYREEE (reference sequence). This CDR3 comprises 13 residues. With V trimmed by 10 bases and J by 4 bases, 8 bases remained unmatched. Sequenced by immunoSEQ multiplex PCR; TCRdb stores in-frame clones only, minus some. Found here are more than 100,000 clones, roughly 87% of them singletons; the top ten hold about 10%. The clonotype was recovered from an adult in good health. Sequencing was performed on peripheral blood, taken on day 0 of AZD1222 vaccination. The V and J genes are TRBV5-4 and TRBJ2-1, with 7 nucleotides matching TRBD2. The CDR3 nucleotides are TGTGCCTACTCTCGCGGGGGATACAATGAGCAGTTCTTC. This sequence encodes CAYSRGGYNEQFF.